Shown below are 2 T cell receptor beta chains from a single sample sequenced in a study of sequential checkpoint blockade in melanoma. This sample's treatment: randomized to nivolumab then ipilimumab (arm A) or the reverse (arm B). Some clones are missing from TCRdb's copy, which holds only in-frame ones; the method was immunoSEQ multiplex PCR. The sample holds about 40,000 clones, about nine tenths seen once. Sample: CD8+ T cells sorted from blood (inferred from file names), taken from a patient given nivolumab and ipilimumab in sequence. These receptors were collected from a human donor with melanoma.

The chain links TRBV19 to TRBJ2-3; D call uncertain. The germline V gene has CDR1 LNHDA and CDR2 SQIVND (reference sequence). This CDR3 spans 11 amino acids. V was pared by 2 bases and J by 6 bases, with 3 bases between. CDR3: CASSILDTQYF. The CDR3, as DNA: TGTGCCAGTAGTATACTGGATACGCAGTATTTT.

The rearrangement links TRBV6-5 to TRBJ2-7; D may be TRBD2 (6 bases). The germline CDR1 and CDR2 sequences are MNHEY and SVGAGI. The length of the CDR3 is 16 residues. The V end lost 0 bases, the J end lost 3 bases, and 15 bases lay between the germline ends. The CDR3 protein is CASSYSLGFSGYEQYF. The CDR3, as DNA: TGTGCCAGCAGTTACTCCCTAGGGTTTAGCGGCTACGAGCAGTACTTC.